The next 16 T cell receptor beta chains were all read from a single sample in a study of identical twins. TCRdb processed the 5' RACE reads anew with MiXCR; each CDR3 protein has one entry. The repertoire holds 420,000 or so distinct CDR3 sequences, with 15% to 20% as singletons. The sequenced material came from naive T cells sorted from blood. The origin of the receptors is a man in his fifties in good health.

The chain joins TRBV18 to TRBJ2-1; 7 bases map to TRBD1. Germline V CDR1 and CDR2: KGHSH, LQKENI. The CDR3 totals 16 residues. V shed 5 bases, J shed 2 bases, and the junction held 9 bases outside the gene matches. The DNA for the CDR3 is TGTGCCAGCTCAAACGACAGGGAGAATCCCTACAATGAGCAGTTCTTC. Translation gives CASSNDRENPYNEQFF.

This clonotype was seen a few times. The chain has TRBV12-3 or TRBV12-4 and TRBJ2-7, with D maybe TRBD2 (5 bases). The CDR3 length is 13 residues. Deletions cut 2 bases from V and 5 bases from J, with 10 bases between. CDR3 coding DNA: TGTGCCAGCAGTTTACCGGGGTCGAACGAGCAGTACTTC. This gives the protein CASSLPGSNEQYF.

CDR3 sequence reads: CASSSSRTSTDTQYF. In DNA form, the CDR3 reads TGTGCCAGCAGTTCCAGCCGTACTAGCACAGATACGCAGTATTTT. The rearrangement links TRBV27 to TRBJ2-3; D call uncertain. The CDR3 has 15 amino acids. Germline values: CDR1 MNHEY, CDR2 SMNVEV (reference sequence). Deletions cut 4 bases from V and 0 bases from J, with 11 bases between.

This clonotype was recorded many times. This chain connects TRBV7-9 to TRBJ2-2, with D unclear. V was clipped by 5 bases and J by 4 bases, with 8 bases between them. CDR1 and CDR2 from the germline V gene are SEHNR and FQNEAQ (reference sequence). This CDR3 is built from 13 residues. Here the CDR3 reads CASSPVVTGELFF. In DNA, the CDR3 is TGTGCCAGCAGCCCAGTGGTCACCGGGGAGCTGTTTTTT.

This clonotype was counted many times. CDR3 residues: CASSSSPGNYEQYF. CDR3 in DNA: TGCGCCAGCAGCTCCTCCCCAGGGAACTACGAGCAGTACTTC. The chain is built from TRBV5-1 and TRBJ2-7, with D possibly being TRBD1 (5 bases). CDR1 is SGHRS, CDR2 YFSETQ, per germline. Deletions cut 3 bases from V and 3 bases from J, with 13 bases between. The CDR3 consists of 14 residues.

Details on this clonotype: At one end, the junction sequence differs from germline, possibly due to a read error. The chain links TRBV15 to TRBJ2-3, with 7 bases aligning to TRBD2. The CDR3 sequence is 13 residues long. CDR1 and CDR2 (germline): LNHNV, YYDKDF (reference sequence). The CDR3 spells CATSRDMGSGRHF. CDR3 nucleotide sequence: TGTGCCACCAGCAGAGATATGGGTAGCGGGCGGCATTTT.

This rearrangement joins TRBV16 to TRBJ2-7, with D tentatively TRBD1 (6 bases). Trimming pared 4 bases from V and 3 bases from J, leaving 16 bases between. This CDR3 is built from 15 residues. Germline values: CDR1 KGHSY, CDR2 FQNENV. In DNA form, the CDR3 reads TGTGCCAGCAGCCCCAGGGGATCCCCTATCTACGAGCAGTACTTC. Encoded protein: CASSPRGSPIYEQYF.

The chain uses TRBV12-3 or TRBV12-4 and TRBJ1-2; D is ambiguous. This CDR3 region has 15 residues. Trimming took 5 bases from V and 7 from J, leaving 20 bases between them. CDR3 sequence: CASSPAGSGILGYTF. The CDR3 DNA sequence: TGTGCCAGCAGTCCAGCCGGGTCCGGGATCCTTGGCTACACCTTC.

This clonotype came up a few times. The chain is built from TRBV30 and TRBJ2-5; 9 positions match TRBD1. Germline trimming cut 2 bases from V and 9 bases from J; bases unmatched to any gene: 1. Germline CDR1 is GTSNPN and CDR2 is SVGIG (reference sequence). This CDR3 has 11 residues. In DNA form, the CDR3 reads TGTGCCTGGAGTACAGGGGGCGCCCAGTACTTC. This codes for CAWSTGGAQYF.

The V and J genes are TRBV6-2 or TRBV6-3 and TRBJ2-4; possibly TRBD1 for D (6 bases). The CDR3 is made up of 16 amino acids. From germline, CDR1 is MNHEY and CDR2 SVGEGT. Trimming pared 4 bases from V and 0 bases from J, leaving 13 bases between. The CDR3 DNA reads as TGTGCCAGCAGTTCGACAGGTCTTCTAGCCAAAAACATTCAGTACTTC. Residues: CASSSTGLLAKNIQYF.

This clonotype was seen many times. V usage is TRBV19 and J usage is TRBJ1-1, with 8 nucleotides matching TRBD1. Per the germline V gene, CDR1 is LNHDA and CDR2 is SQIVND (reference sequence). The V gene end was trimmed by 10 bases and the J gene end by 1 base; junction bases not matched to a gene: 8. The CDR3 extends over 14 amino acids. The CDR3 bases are TGTGCCACTCGGACAGGGTGGAGGAACACTGAAGCTTTCTTT. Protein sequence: CATRTGWRNTEAFF.

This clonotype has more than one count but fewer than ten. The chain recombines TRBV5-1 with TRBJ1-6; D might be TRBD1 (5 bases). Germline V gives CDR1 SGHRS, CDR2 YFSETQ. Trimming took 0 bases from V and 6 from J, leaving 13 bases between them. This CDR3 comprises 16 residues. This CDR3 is CASSLVDSRGNSPLHF. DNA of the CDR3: TGCGCCAGCAGCTTGGTTGACAGTCGGGGTAATTCACCCCTCCACTTT.

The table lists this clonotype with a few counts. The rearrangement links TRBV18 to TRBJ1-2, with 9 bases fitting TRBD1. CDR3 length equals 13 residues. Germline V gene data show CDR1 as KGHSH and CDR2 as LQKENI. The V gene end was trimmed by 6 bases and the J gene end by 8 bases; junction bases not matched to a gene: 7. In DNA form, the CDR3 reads TGTGCCAGCTCTCCCCGGACAGGGGAAGGCTACACCTTC. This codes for CASSPRTGEGYTF. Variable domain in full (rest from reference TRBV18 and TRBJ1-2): NAGVMQNPRHLVRRRGQEARLRCSPMKGHSHVYWYRQLPEEGLKFMVYLQKENIIDESGMPKERFSAEFPKEGPSILRIQQVVRGDSAAYFCASSPRTGEGYTFGSGTRLTVV.

The CDR3 region has the DNA TGTGCCAGCAGTCCCAGCGGGAGTGGGTCCGCCGGGGAGCTGTTTTTT. It encodes CASSPSGSGSAGELFF. This sequence joins TRBV27 and TRBJ2-2, with 8 bases lining up with TRBD2. CDR1 and CDR2 (germline): MNHEY, SMNVEV (reference sequence). J lost 6 bases, V lost 5 bases, and 11 bases had no gene match. The CDR3 consists of 16 residues.

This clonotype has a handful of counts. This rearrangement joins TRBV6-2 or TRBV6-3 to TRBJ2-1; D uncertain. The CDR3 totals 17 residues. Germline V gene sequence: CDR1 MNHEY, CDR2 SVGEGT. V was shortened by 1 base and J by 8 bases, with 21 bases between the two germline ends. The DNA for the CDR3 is TGTGCCAGCAGTTACTGGAGTGGCTACCGACTGACCGATGAGCAGTTCTTC. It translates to CASSYWSGYRLTDEQFF.

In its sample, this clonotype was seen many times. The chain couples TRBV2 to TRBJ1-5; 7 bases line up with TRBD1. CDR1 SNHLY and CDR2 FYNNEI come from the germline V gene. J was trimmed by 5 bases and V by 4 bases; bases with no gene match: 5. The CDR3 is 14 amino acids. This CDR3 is CASSVGQTYQPQHF. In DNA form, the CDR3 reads TGTGCCAGCAGTGTGGGACAGACATATCAGCCCCAGCATTTT.